This T cell receptor (beta chain) was profiled in a study of regulatory T cells in long-lasting Graves disease. Researchers made TCR beta libraries by using iRepertoire HTBI primers and running Arm-PCR on CDR3 regions. A single record per CDR3 protein comes from TCRdb applying MiXCR to the multiplex PCR reads. The table records over 500,000 distinct CDR3 sequences, roughly 15% of them present only once. There are many counts of this clonotype. The antigen remains unidentified. The germline V and J ends were trimmed by 6 bases and 0 bases, with 12 bases remaining between them. Germline values: CDR1 MNHNS, CDR2 SASEGT. There are 16 residues in the CDR3. Overall study findings and caveats: The persistent group shared around 2,700 public clonotypes, more than the approximately 970 shared by new patients.

Time point of the sample: newly diagnosed GD, antithyroid drugs for less than 3 months. After RNA was extracted from PBMCs, the TCR library was made from it. These data were also filed under a second study, of T cells in Graves' hyperthyroidism and ophthalmopathy.

The clonotype comes from a woman aged 30 to 39 with Graves disease. The input for sequencing was peripheral blood mononuclear cells (PBMCs), taken at new diagnosis, from a patient treated with antithyroid drugs. The chain is built from TRBV6-1 and TRBJ2-6; the D is unclear. The CDR3 DNA sequence: TGTGCCAGCAGGCTCAGCGAGAACTCTGGGGCCAACGTCCTGACTTTC. Protein: CASRLSENSGANVLTF.